The T cell receptor (beta chain) under discussion was sequenced for a study of siplizumab effects on memory and regulatory T cells. With 0 bases clipped from V and 5 bases from J, the junction kept 1 base outside the gene matches. The CDR3 spans 14 residues. CDR1 is SGHRS, CDR2 YFSETQ, per germline. Using immunoSEQ multiplex PCR, the repertoire was profiled, and TCRdb retains in-frame clones only, with some absent. Of about 100,000 clones in the sample, approximately 94% were seen once. Sequencing was performed on Tregs sorted from blood. The chain carries TRBV5-1 and TRBJ1-2, with 10 bases fitting TRBD1. The origin of this receptor is a human donor in good health. CDR3 nucleotides: TGCGCCAGCAGCTTGGAGGGACAGGGGTATGGCTACACCTTC. Protein product: CASSLEGQGYGYTF.